Listed below are T cell receptor beta chains from one sample, sequenced in a study of PD-L1 blockade in urothelial cancer. Produced via immunoSEQ multiplex PCR; TCRdb's table is partial and in-frame only. The sample consists of 60,000 to 75,000 clones, 80% to 85% of them appearing once. The source was PBMCs, collected around atezolizumab (anti-PD-L1) treatment. The receptors come from a woman in her 70s with urothelial cancer. Each CDR3 is given with its conserved first and last residue.

>TRBJ2-3|TRBV18
CASSPPGLAGGLTDTQYF
>TRBJ1-1|TRBV29-1
CSGTQAPNTEAFF
>TRBJ2-3|TRBV5-1
CASSLGVADSTDTQYF
>TRBJ2-1|TRBV19
CASREGTGSYNEQFF
>TRBJ2-7|TRBV19
CASSIRASGDSYEQYF
>TRBJ1-2|TRBV29-1
CSVEGPKGYTF
>TRBJ2-1|TRBV7-8
CASSLAGDYNEQFF
>TRBJ2-2|TRBV30
CAWNPHRVAGELFF
>TRBJ1-1|TRBV6-6
CASSYSTGADTEAFF
>TRBJ2-1|TRBV7-9
CASSSRLTSAFFNEQFF
>TRBJ1-5|TRBV19
CASSIRHNSNQPQHF
>TRBJ1-6|TRBV6-5
CASGNRGHNSPLHF
>TRBJ1-5|TRBV6-6
CASSLPGGEIIKPQHF
>TRBJ2-3|TRBV7-9
CASSFGGGPDTQYF
>TRBJ2-3|TRBV11-2
CASSLGPLQGFIDTQYF
>TRBJ1-2|TRBV5-6
CASSFGPSDGYTF
>TRBJ2-7|TRBV9
CASSVGGGAGYEQYF
>TRBJ2-7|TRBV7-2
CASSSRQEASYEQYF
>TRBJ2-7|TRBV5-1
CASSLAGDSYEQYF
>TRBJ2-7|TRBV19
CASSIFGADRAYEQYF
>TRBJ1-5|TRBV7-9
CASSLGGFWEEGPQHF
>TRBJ2-5|TRBV6-1
CASTPMGQLQETQYF
>TRBJ2-7|TRBV20-1
CSARLGVEQYF
>TRBJ2-5|TRBV7-7
CASSLGEGLETQYF
>TRBJ1-2|TRBV10-3
CAISGGPAYGYTF
>TRBJ2-5|TRBV6-5
CASSPGTGFGTQYF
>TRBJ1-5|TRBV27
CASGRDMGNQPQHF
>TRBJ2-7|TRBV10-3
CAISDWREITYEQYF
>TRBJ2-7|TRBV2
CASSESGRVEQYF
>TRBJ1-5|TRBV28
CASSFARALFNQPQHF
>TRBJ1-1|TRBV7-2
CASRIYGGNTEAFF